The 29 T cell receptor beta chains presented below share a single source sample, sequenced in a study of T-cell reconstitution after alpha-beta-depleted transplantation in children. During its preparation, the TCRbeta library received unique molecular identifiers. TCRdb itself ran the PCR reads through MiXCR, one entry per CDR3 protein. The sample lists about 100,000 distinct CDR3 sequences, 4.5% to 7.5% seen once, with roughly 6.1% in the top ten. The sequenced sample was PBMCs, mostly from graft donor cells, obtained 60 days after TCRalphabeta/CD19-depleted stem cell transplant. The receptors stem from a female patient aged 2-15 years who had a stem cell transplant for Fanconi anemia, so the T cells may come from the graft donor.

This clonotype was picked up many times. The genes are TRBV20-1 and TRBJ2-1, with no clear D. The CDR3 is 12 residues long. Deletions cut 6 bases from V and 4 bases from J, with 10 bases between. Germline CDR1 DFQATT, CDR2 SNEGSKA (reference sequence). CDR3 residues: CSALLAYNEQFF. The CDR3, as DNA: TGCAGTGCGCTGCTGGCGTACAATGAGCAGTTCTTC.

This clonotype was counted a single time. The chain has TRBV19 and TRBJ2-7; 14 bases match TRBD2. Trimming at V came to 6 bases and at J to 7 bases, leaving 2 bases not matched to a gene. Germline V lookup: CDR1 LNHDA, CDR2 SQIVND (reference sequence). This CDR3 is 13 amino acids long. The CDR3 here is CASRGTSGREQYF. The DNA for the CDR3 is TGTGCCAGTAGAGGGACTAGCGGGAGAGAGCAGTACTTC.

This clonotype was seen repeatedly, ten times or more. The chain combines TRBV3-1 with TRBJ2-7, with 12 bases lining up with TRBD2. The V gene's germline CDR1 is LGHDT and CDR2 YNNKEL (reference sequence). The CDR3 runs 15 residues. Unmatched junction bases numbered 3, after V lost 4 bases and J lost 2 bases. As DNA, the CDR3 is TGTGCCAGCAGCCCCCGGACTAGCGGGGCCTACGAGCAGTACTTC. Translating it yields CASSPRTSGAYEQYF.

The chain uses TRBV27 and TRBJ1-6; tentatively, D is TRBD1 (6 bases). CDR3 length: 15 residues. Deletions cut 5 bases from V and 9 bases from J, with 17 bases between. The V gene's germline CDR1 is MNHEY and CDR2 SMNVEV (reference sequence). CDR3 in amino acids: CASSNSGDGSSPLHF. CDR3 nucleotide sequence: TGTGCCAGCAGTAACTCAGGGGACGGGAGTTCACCCCTCCACTTT.

This clonotype was recorded at least ten times. The V and J genes are TRBV10-3 and TRBJ2-1; 14 bases align to TRBD2. The V gene's germline CDR1 is ENHRY and CDR2 SYGVKD. V was pared by 4 bases and J by 0 bases, with 5 bases of the junction left unmatched. This CDR3 has 18 residues. The CDR3 region is CAISGTSGGQSSYNEQFF. The CDR3 DNA reads as TGTGCCATCAGTGGGACTAGCGGGGGGCAAAGCTCCTACAATGAGCAGTTCTTC.

This clonotype has a count of ten or more. The genes are TRBV5-1 and TRBJ2-5; no firm D call. The germline V and J ends were trimmed by 7 bases and 5 bases, with 12 bases remaining between them. This CDR3 contains 12 residues. CDR1 and CDR2 (germline): SGHRS, YFSETQ. The CDR3 bases are TGCGCCAGCGGAGACGTGGGGGAGACCCAGTACTTC. Translation gives CASGDVGETQYF.

This clonotype has a count of ten or more. The V call is TRBV29-1, the J call TRBJ1-2; 7 bases align to TRBD1. Per the germline V gene, CDR1 is SQVTM and CDR2 is ANQGSEA. The length of the CDR3 is 14 residues. The V gene end was trimmed by 4 bases and the J gene end by 7 bases; junction bases not matched to a gene: 12. CDR3 DNA sequence: TGCAGCGTTGTTGGTGTCAGGGGGACTTCTGGCTACACCTTC. Protein: CSVVGVRGTSGYTF.

This clonotype showed up many times. The chain couples TRBV20-1 to TRBJ2-7; 7 bases line up with TRBD2. The CDR3 consists of 14 residues. From germline, CDR1 is DFQATT and CDR2 SNEGSKA (reference sequence). With V trimmed by 6 bases and J by 0 bases, 8 bases remained unmatched. The CDR3 sequence: CSAYLAEVSYEQYF. The CDR3 DNA reads as TGCAGTGCCTACCTAGCGGAGGTCTCCTACGAGCAGTACTTC.

This clonotype has more than one count but fewer than ten. V is TRBV3-1 and J is TRBJ1-4, with D possibly TRBD1 on 6 matching bases. The CDR3 is 14 residues long. Germline-derived CDR1 and CDR2 are LGHDT and YNNKEL (reference sequence). The V gene lost 5 bases and the J gene lost 7 bases, with 14 bases spanning the gap. The CDR3 DNA reads TGTGCCAGCAGCTACAGGGTATTCAGTGAAAAACTGTTTTTT. Protein sequence: CASSYRVFSEKLFF.

This clonotype showed up many times. The chain has TRBV5-1 and TRBJ1-1, with 10 bases matching TRBD1. CDR1 SGHRS and CDR2 YFSETQ come from the germline V gene. The CDR3 totals 14 residues. Unmatched junction bases numbered 4, after V lost 4 bases and J lost 4 bases. The CDR3 here is CASSTGQGPTEAFF. CDR3 nucleotide sequence: TGCGCCAGCAGCACGGGACAGGGGCCCACTGAAGCTTTCTTT. Based on the CDR3 plus reference TRBV5-1 and TRBJ1-1, the full variable domain is KAGVTQTPRYLIKTRGQQVTLSCSPISGHRSVSWYQQTPGQGLQFLFEYFSETQRNKGNFPGRFSGRQFSNSRSEMNVSTLELGDSALYLCASSTGQGPTEAFFGQGTRLTVV.

This clonotype occurred many times. The V and J genes are TRBV7-3 and TRBJ2-3, with D possibly TRBD2 on 5 matching bases. This CDR3 has 15 amino acids. The V gene lost 3 bases and the J gene lost 1 base, with 11 bases spanning the gap. The germline CDR1 and CDR2 sequences are SGHTA and FQGTGA. CDR3 coding DNA: TGTGCCAGCAGCTTCTTCGGGGTACGCACAGATACGCAGTATTTT. Translation: CASSFFGVRTDTQYF.

This clonotype was detected ten times or more. The chain carries TRBV3-1 and TRBJ2-2; D might be TRBD2 (5 bases). V gave up 0 bases and J gave up 1 base, with 9 bases separating them. The germline gives CDR1 LGHDT, CDR2 YNNKEL (reference sequence). This CDR3 contains 16 residues. The CDR3 here is CASSQESGMNTGELFF. The DNA of the CDR3 is TGTGCCAGCAGCCAAGAATCGGGAATGAACACCGGGGAGCTGTTTTTT.

This clonotype was found many times. This chain uses TRBV3-1 with TRBJ2-7; 11 nucleotides line up with TRBD2. V dropped 1 base and J dropped 0; count of bases not matched to a gene: 8. This CDR3 comprises 18 residues. In germline, CDR1 is LGHDT, CDR2 YNNKEL (reference sequence). In nucleotides, the CDR3 is TGTGCCAGCAGCCAAGTTCGAGCTAGCGGGGGGTTCTCCTACGAGCAGTACTTC. Translation: CASSQVRASGGFSYEQYF.

This clonotype came up many times. The chain carries TRBV29-1 and TRBJ1-1, with a tentative D call TRBD1 (5 bases). Between the trimmed V and J ends, which lost 3 bases and 0 bases, there was a span of 8 bases. Germline CDR1 is SQVTM and CDR2 is ANQGSEA. CDR3 size: 13 residues. CDR3 DNA: TGCAGCGTTGACAGGGTTTTGAACACTGAAGCTTTCTTT. Its protein product is CSVDRVLNTEAFF.

This clonotype showed up many times. The DNA of the CDR3 is TGTGCCATCAGTGAGTCGACCAGGACGGGTCCTTTCCAAGAGACCCAGTACTTC. Translation: CAISESTRTGPFQETQYF. V is TRBV10-3 and J is TRBJ2-5; D not certain. V was clipped by 0 bases and J by 1 base, with 18 bases between them. Germline V lookup: CDR1 ENHRY, CDR2 SYGVKD. The CDR3 runs 18 residues.

The genes are TRBV2 and TRBJ1-1, with TRBD1 matching 10 bases. The CDR3 is made up of 14 amino acids. Germline CDR1 SNHLY, CDR2 FYNNEI. With V trimmed by 6 bases and J by 4 bases, 5 bases remained unmatched. The DNA for the CDR3 is TGTGCCAGCAGAGACAGGGGGCCGAGCACTGAAGCTTTCTTT. This sequence encodes CASRDRGPSTEAFF.

This clonotype has a handful of counts. The genes are TRBV6-1 and TRBJ2-3, with D unclear. The V gene lost 6 bases and the J gene lost 5 bases, with 12 bases spanning the gap. Looked up from germline, CDR1 is MNHNS and CDR2 is SASEGT. This CDR3 spans 13 amino acids. The CDR3 bases are TGTGCCAGCAGCGGGCCTTTGGGAGATACGCAGTATTTT. It yields the protein CASSGPLGDTQYF.

There are many counts of this clonotype. The chain joins TRBV6-2 or TRBV6-3 to TRBJ2-1; 12 positions agree with TRBD2. V shed 7 bases, J shed 7 bases, and the junction held 8 bases outside the gene matches. The length of the CDR3 is 15 residues. Germline-derived CDR1 and CDR2 are MNHEY and SVGEGT. CDR3: CASNLAGGPVNEQFF. The CDR3 bases are TGTGCCAGCAACCTAGCGGGAGGGCCGGTAAATGAGCAGTTCTTC.

The chain has TRBV5-1 and TRBJ2-7; D gene ambiguous. The germline V gene encodes CDR1 SGHRS and CDR2 YFSETQ. The CDR3 is 14 amino acids. The V end was cut by 0 bases, the J end by 2 bases, with 9 bases between. In nucleotides, the CDR3 is TGCGCCAGCAGCTTGGACAGTAATACCTACGAGCAGTACTTC. Its translation: CASSLDSNTYEQYF.

In its sample, this clonotype was seen many times. The J gene is TRBJ2-3, the V gene TRBV7-9; the D gene is possibly TRBD1 (7 bases). V gave up 1 base and J gave up 2 bases, with 19 bases separating them. The CDR3 is 18 residues long. Germline CDR1 SEHNR, CDR2 FQNEAQ (reference sequence). The CDR3 sequence: CASSLGFPRDRTTDTQYF. The DNA of the CDR3 is TGTGCCAGCAGCTTAGGATTCCCGCGGGACAGAACCACAGATACGCAGTATTTT.

In this sample, this clonotype turned up many times. V gene TRBV6-8 combines with J gene TRBJ2-1; D ambiguous. The V gene's germline CDR1 is MNHGY and CDR2 SAAAGT. Trimming pared 7 bases from V and 1 base from J, leaving 17 bases between. The CDR3 runs 16 residues. CDR3 amino acids: CASTLPRGGSYNEQFF. Here the CDR3 DNA reads TGTGCCAGCACTCTACCCCGTGGCGGTTCCTACAATGAGCAGTTCTTC.

This clonotype showed up just a few times. The V gene is TRBV20-1, the J gene TRBJ2-7, with D possibly matching TRBD2 (5 bases). Germline CDR1 DFQATT, CDR2 SNEGSKA (reference sequence). CDR3 length equals 10 residues. The CDR3 here is CGAELYEQYF. As DNA, the CDR3 is TGCGGAGCGGAGCTATACGAGCAGTACTTC.

This clonotype was observed at least ten times. The chain combines TRBV25-1 with TRBJ2-2; 8 bases match TRBD1. Germline trimming cut 3 bases from V and 7 bases from J; bases unmatched to any gene: 4. CDR1 and CDR2 from the germline V gene are MGHDK and SYGVNS. The CDR3 spans 14 residues. The CDR3 loop reads CASSDRGLGGELFF. CDR3 sequence (DNA): TGTGCCAGCAGTGACAGGGGGCTTGGCGGGGAGCTGTTTTTT.

In its sample, this clonotype was seen a few times. The gene calls are TRBV7-2 and TRBJ2-2, with D unclear. CDR3 length equals 14 residues. Germline CDR1 and CDR2: SGHTA and FQGNSA. Trimming cost V 5 bases and J 3 bases, with 10 bases left between them. DNA for the CDR3: TGTGCCAGCAGCCTTCGGCCGCACACCGGGGAGCTGTTTTTT. The encoded protein is CASSLRPHTGELFF.

This clonotype was picked up many times. This CDR3 reads CSVGGVAKPEQYF. CDR3 DNA sequence: TGCAGCGTAGGAGGGGTAGCGAAACCCGAGCAGTACTTC. The rearrangement uses TRBV29-1 and TRBJ2-7; D might be TRBD2 (6 bases). Germline V CDR1 and CDR2: SQVTM, ANQGSEA. The CDR3 totals 13 residues. With 6 bases removed from V and 6 bases from J, the gap between germline ends came to 18 bases.

This clonotype was seen many times. The chain couples TRBV5-5 to TRBJ2-5, with 13 nucleotides matching TRBD2. Germline-derived CDR1 and CDR2 are SGHKS and YYEKEE (reference sequence). Losses at the gene ends were 1 base for V and 0 bases for J; bases not matched to a gene: 6. The CDR3 totals 18 residues. Written as DNA, the CDR3 is TGTGCCAGCAGCTTGCTGACTAGCGGGGGGCCAAACCAAGAGACCCAGTACTTC. The encoded protein is CASSLLTSGGPNQETQYF.

V gene TRBV5-1 combines with J gene TRBJ2-7, with a tentative D call TRBD1 (5 bases). The CDR3 runs to 15 residues. Looked up from germline, CDR1 is SGHRS and CDR2 is YFSETQ. V lost 0 bases and J 3 bases, leaving 13 bases between the germline ends. In DNA, the CDR3 is TGCGCCAGCAGCTTGGCGGCAGGGTTATTCTACGAGCAGTACTTC. Translation: CASSLAAGLFYEQYF.

This sequence joins TRBV5-1 and TRBJ2-1, with 10 bases identical to TRBD2. The germline CDR1 and CDR2 sequences are SGHRS and YFSETQ. This CDR3 has 15 residues. V shed 4 bases and J 7 bases; nucleotides not matched to a gene: 8. The CDR3 reads CASSPTPGLANEQFF. Here the CDR3 DNA reads TGCGCCAGCAGCCCGACGCCGGGACTAGCGAATGAGCAGTTCTTC.

At least ten counts were recorded for this clonotype. The rearrangement joins TRBV5-1 to TRBJ2-5; possibly TRBD2 for D (5 bases). The germline V and J ends were trimmed by 2 bases and 5 bases, with 10 bases remaining between them. This CDR3 comprises 13 residues. The germline CDR1 and CDR2 sequences are SGHRS and YFSETQ. CDR3 region: CASSFGGEETQYF. The CDR3 coding sequence is TGCGCCAGCAGCTTCGGAGGCGAGGAGACCCAGTACTTC.